Detailed here is one TCR beta chain. Using immunoSEQ multiplex PCR, the repertoire was profiled, and TCRdb retains in-frame clones only, with some absent. The sample records approximately 170,000 clones, 79% being singletons. The CDR3 runs 15 residues. Germline lookup yields CDR1 SNHLY and CDR2 FYNNEI. V was clipped by 6 bases and J by 1 base; unmatched bases: 6. The data were obtained in a study of blood T cell repertoires in COVID-19. Study at large: Symptom resolution, clearance, or two negative PCRs marked donors in Cohort 3 as recovered.

Individuals aged roughly 18 to 95 years were recruited from fewer than 30 US areas. The chain links TRBV2 to TRBJ2-1, with 7 bases identical to TRBD2. This TCR derives from a woman aged 70 to 79 in a cohort exposed to, infected with or recovered from COVID-19 (not recorded which). Sequencing was done on a sample of PBMCs or T cells enriched from blood (not recorded which). CDR3 nucleotide sequence: TGTGCCAGCAGAGTGGGGGAGGGGTCCTACAATGAGCAGTTCTTC. Residues: CASRVGEGSYNEQFF.